The 15 T cell receptor beta chains below all came from one sample that was sequenced in a study of T cells in Graves' hyperthyroidism and ophthalmopathy. RNA transcripts served as the template for amplifying TCR beta CDR3 regions. When the TCR CDR3 underwent first-round RT-PCR, the HTBI primer set was used. TCRdb recomputed calls from the multiplex PCR reads with MiXCR, one row per CDR3 protein. This sample yields about 690,000 distinct CDR3 sequences, of which 17% are seen a single time; about 14% belongs to the top ten. The source material was blood. These receptors were collected from a man aged 50 to 60 with Graves' hyperthyroidism.

There are a few counts of this clonotype. This chain links TRBV20-1 with TRBJ2-7; tentative D call: TRBD1 (6 bases). This CDR3 region has 14 residues. V lost 6 bases, J lost 1 base, and 16 bases lay in between. Germline values: CDR1 DFQATT, CDR2 SNEGSKA (reference sequence). For the CDR3, the DNA is TGCAGTGCCCCAAGGACAGCCTCTTCCTACGAGCAGTACTTC. It specifies CSAPRTASSYEQYF.

In this sample, this clonotype turned up many times. The chain is built from TRBV20-1 and TRBJ1-5; D unclear. CDR1 is DFQATT and CDR2 is SNEGSKA in the germline V gene (reference sequence). With 3 bases removed from V and 4 bases from J, the gap between germline ends came to 13 bases. The CDR3 is 14 amino acids. In DNA form, the CDR3 reads TGCAGTGCTAGTACGGGAGTTGGGAATCAGCCCCAGCATTTT. Translated: CSASTGVGNQPQHF.

This clonotype was counted between two and nine times. CDR3 coding DNA: TGCAGCGTTGAACTAGCGGGAGGGAGGTACAATGAGCAGTTCTTC. Amino acids: CSVELAGGRYNEQFF. The chain joins TRBV29-1 to TRBJ2-1; 12 positions agree with TRBD2. This CDR3 has 15 amino acids. Germline CDR1 is SQVTM and CDR2 is ANQGSEA. V was pared by 2 bases and J by 4 bases, with 3 bases of the junction left unmatched.

This clonotype occurred many times. This chain uses TRBV3-1 with TRBJ1-1; TRBD1 aligns across 10 bases. Trimming removed 2 bases from V and 0 bases from J; junction bases left unmatched: 9. Germline-derived CDR1 and CDR2 are LGHDT and YNNKEL (reference sequence). The CDR3 is 18 residues long. Written as DNA, the CDR3 is TGTGCCAGCAGCCAACTCTCCCGAGGGACAGGGGTGAACACTGAAGCTTTCTTT. This codes for CASSQLSRGTGVNTEAFF.

This clonotype was observed at least ten times. The genes are TRBV12-3 or TRBV12-4 and TRBJ1-5; unclear D gene. The CDR3 is made up of 20 amino acids. Trimming removed 2 bases from V and 0 bases from J, with 23 bases in between. The chain's CDR3 is CASSLHPTSPMPISNQPQHF. In nucleotides, the CDR3 is TGTGCCAGCAGTTTACATCCTACTAGCCCCATGCCGATTAGCAATCAGCCCCAGCATTTT.

This clonotype occurred a few times. The J gene is TRBJ2-7, the V gene TRBV29-1; D unclear. The CDR3 contains 13 residues. Germline V lookup: CDR1 SQVTM, CDR2 ANQGSEA. Between the trimmed V and J ends, which lost 0 bases and 1 base, there was a span of 7 bases. In DNA form, the CDR3 reads TGCAGCGTTGAAGAATACAGATCCTACGAGCAGTACTTC. Its protein is CSVEEYRSYEQYF.

The V and J genes are TRBV20-1 and TRBJ2-1; 8 bases fit TRBD1. The trim removed 2 bases at V and 3 bases at J, leaving 6 bases unmatched. The CDR3 sequence is 15 residues long. In germline, CDR1 is DFQATT, CDR2 SNEGSKA (reference sequence). CDR3 DNA: TGCAGTGCTAGACAGACAGGGGTTAGCTACAATGAGCAGTTCTTC. It codes for CSARQTGVSYNEQFF.

Many counts were recorded for this clonotype. The chain's CDR3 is CASSPGLLQETQYF. The CDR3 DNA reads as TGTGCCAGCAGCCCGGGACTTCTTCAAGAGACCCAGTACTTC. V usage is TRBV7-2 and J usage is TRBJ2-5; possibly TRBD2 for D (6 bases). Germline lookup yields CDR1 SGHTA and CDR2 FQGNSA. The V and J ends lost 5 bases and 2 bases respectively, with 12 bases between them. The CDR3 runs to 14 residues.

This clonotype was detected many times. This chain joins TRBV27 and TRBJ2-5, with 12 bases that match TRBD2. V lost 7 bases to trimming and J lost 4 bases; unmatched junction nucleotides: 7. Germline CDR1 MNHEY, CDR2 SMNVEV (reference sequence). The CDR3 is made up of 15 amino acids. CDR3 in amino acids: CASTLSSGRAETQYF. CDR3 sequence (DNA): TGTGCCAGCACCCTTTCTAGCGGGAGGGCAGAGACCCAGTACTTC.

This clonotype was counted at least ten times. CDR3 DNA sequence: TGTGCCAGCAGCTCTGGGGACGGCTTACTCAGCTCCTACAATGAGCAGTTCTTC. Protein sequence: CASSSGDGLLSSYNEQFF. J is TRBJ2-1 and V is TRBV7-9; possibly TRBD1 or TRBD2 for D (5 bases each). There are 18 residues in the CDR3. CDR1 is SEHNR, CDR2 FQNEAQ, per germline (reference sequence). V dropped 4 bases and J dropped 0 bases, with 19 bases sitting between them.

V usage is TRBV28 and J usage is TRBJ1-6; D is uncertain. V lost 5 bases and J lost 8, with 13 bases in between. The CDR3 is 14 amino acids. Looked up from germline, CDR1 is MDHEN and CDR2 is SYDVKM. The DNA of the CDR3 is TGTGCCAGCAGTCCGTTTCGGGGATATTCACCCCTCCACTTT. Translated: CASSPFRGYSPLHF. Looking up the rest from reference TRBV28 and TRBJ1-6 gives the full variable domain: DVKVTQSSRYLVKRTGEKVFLECVQDMDHENMFWYRQDPGLGLRLIYFSYDVKMKEKGDIPEGYSVSREKKERFSLILESASTNQTSMYLCASSPFRGYSPLHFGNGTRLTVT.

The chain recombines TRBV18 with TRBJ2-1; 7 nucleotides line up with TRBD2. The CDR3 loop spans 14 amino acids. Trimming cost V 3 bases and J 7 bases; bases outside gene matches: 6. Germline assignment: CDR1 KGHSH and CDR2 LQKENI. CDR3 amino acids: CASSPPGLQNEQFF. The CDR3 region has the DNA TGTGCCAGCTCACCGCCGGGACTACAGAATGAGCAGTTCTTC.

Ten or more counts support this clonotype. The chain couples TRBV7-3 to TRBJ2-3, with D unclear. With 2 bases removed from V and 9 bases from J, the gap between germline ends came to 21 bases. Germline V gene data show CDR1 as SGHTA and CDR2 as FQGTGA. This CDR3 contains 16 residues. This CDR3 is CASSLDTEQDRRTQYF. CDR3 bases: TGTGCCAGCAGCTTAGACACGGAGCAGGATAGGAGAACGCAGTATTTT.

The chain carries TRBV5-6 and TRBJ2-7; D not resolved. Trimming pared 3 bases from V and 1 base from J, leaving 14 bases between. Germline CDR1 and CDR2: SGHDT and YYEEEE. The CDR3 loop spans 15 amino acids. The CDR3 DNA follows: TGTGCCAGCAGCTCCCTGAGGTACTTTTCCTACGAGCAGTACTTC. Translated: CASSSLRYFSYEQYF.

Points on this clonotype: It may be a read error: a sequence one base away is much more abundant. V is TRBV11-2 and J is TRBJ2-1, with 11 bases aligning to TRBD2. Germline V gene sequence: CDR1 SGHAT, CDR2 FQNNGV. The length of the CDR3 is 15 residues. The CDR3 bases are TGTGCCGGCAGGTATATACTAGCGGGAGCTACTGAGCAGTTCTTC. Its protein is CAGRYILAGATEQFF.